This T cell receptor beta chain was profiled in a study of T cell repertoires in cytomegalovirus infection (dated by TCRdb to about 2019). About the investigation overall: Peptide stimulations targeted recently identified HLA-C-restricted CMV epitopes, whose presentation resists viral immunomodulation, together with well-studied HLA-B-restricted epitopes. Because public TCR beta signatures pointed to carriage of CMV infection together with the matching HLA type, the HLA type of each donor mattered for the analysis. General conclusions and limits of the study: In both this cohort and an independent cohort of over 350 donors, the cumulative frequency of public TCR beta family members distinguished carriers of CMV infection plus the relevant HLA type. The ex vivo response was dominated by HLA-C-restricted CMV-specific TCR beta clonotypes, and the single most frequent clonotype in two of eight donors was supplied by these HLA-C-restricted clonotypes.

The cysteine opens and the phenylalanine closes a CDR3 of 14 amino acids. The DNA shown is the 42-base CDR3, in frame from base 1. CDR1 and CDR2 are drawn from the germline V gene: SGHVT, SQSDAQ. Interpreted using the paper, the treatment or condition label stands for: in vitro stimulation with specific CMV peptide epitopes to enrich CMV-specific T cells. A word on this clonotype: Its target antigen remains unknown. The junction differs from germline at one of its ends, possibly a read error.

The reads were generated on an Illumina HiSeq 1500. TCRdb passed the public sequencing reads through fastp at Q25 and MiXCR, retaining productive beta sequences. Duplicate CDR3 protein sequences are folded into a single record with the most common DNA and genes. The sample table shows 750,000 to 950,000 distinct CDR3 sequences, and 25% to 35% are seen once. Around 12% of the sample goes to the ten largest clones. The input for sequencing was cultured CD8+ T cells from PBMCs, taken from culture after CMV antigen stimulation. This sequence originates from a human donor in good health (CMV status not recorded). Some clones in this sample may be carry-over from other donors' samples. The chain uses TRBV7-4 and TRBJ1-1; a tentative D call is TRBD1 (5 bases match). The CDR3 region: CASTPGLGITVALF. The sequence in DNA is TGTGCCAGCACCCCAGGGCTGGGGATCACTGTAGCTTTGTTT.